This is a list of T cell receptor beta chains from one sample in a study of T cells after yellow fever vaccination. TCRdb itself ran the 5' RACE reads through MiXCR, one entry per CDR3 protein. The profile covers under 700,000 distinct CDR3 sequences, with approximately 16% appearing a single time and approximately 15% taken by the ten largest. Sequences were derived from PBMCs, sampled around 5 days after the first yellow fever vaccination. The source of these receptors is a man between 18 and 29 years old who received the YFV17D yellow fever vaccine. Both conserved end residues are part of each CDR3. The size entry is marked missing in some rows and otherwise reads once, few, many or a size class.

abundance	v_gene	j_gene	CDR3aa
few	TRBV28	TRBJ1-6	CASSSDGDNSPLHF
few	TRBV20-1	TRBJ2-1	CSVLVVPYNEQFF
many	TRBV5-1	TRBJ2-5	CASKEPTGGRGETQYF
NA	TRBV10-3	TRBJ2-7	CANRGINDYEQYF
many	TRBV20-1	TRBJ2-7	CSASTGYEQYF
NA	TRBV29-1	TRBJ2-3	CSVEPGAPSTDTQYF
NA	TRBV29-1	TRBJ2-7	CSGWVRYEQYF
few	TRBV7-9	TRBJ1-5	CASSSRGQPQHF
few	TRBV5-1	TRBJ2-6	CASSPPFISGANVLTF
many	TRBV7-2	TRBJ2-5	CASSLVVRETQYF